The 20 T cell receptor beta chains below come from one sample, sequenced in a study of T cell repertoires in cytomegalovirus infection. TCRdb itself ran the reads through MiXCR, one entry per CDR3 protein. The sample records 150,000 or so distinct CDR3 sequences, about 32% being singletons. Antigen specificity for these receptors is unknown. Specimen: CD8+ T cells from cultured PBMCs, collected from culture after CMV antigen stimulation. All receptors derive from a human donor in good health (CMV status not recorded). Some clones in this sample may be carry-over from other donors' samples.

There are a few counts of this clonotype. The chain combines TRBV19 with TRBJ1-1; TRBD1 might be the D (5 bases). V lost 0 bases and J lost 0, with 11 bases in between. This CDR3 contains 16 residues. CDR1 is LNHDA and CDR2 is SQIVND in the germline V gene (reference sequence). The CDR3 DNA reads TGTGCCAGTAGTATAGATCCGGACACATTGAACACTGAAGCTTTCTTT. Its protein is CASSIDPDTLNTEAFF.

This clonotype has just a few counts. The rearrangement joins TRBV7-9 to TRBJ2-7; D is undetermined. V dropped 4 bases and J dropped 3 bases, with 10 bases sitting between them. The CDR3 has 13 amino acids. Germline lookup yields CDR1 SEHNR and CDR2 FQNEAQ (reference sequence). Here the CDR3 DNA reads TGTGCCAGCAGCTCGGCAGTAGACTACGAGCAGTACTTC. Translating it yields CASSSAVDYEQYF. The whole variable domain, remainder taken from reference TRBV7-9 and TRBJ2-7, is DTGVSQNPRHKITKRGQNVTFRCDPISEHNRLYWYRQTLGQGPEFLTYFQNEAQLEKSRLLSDRFSAERPKGSFSTLEIQRTEQGDSAMYLCASSSAVDYEQYFGPGTRLTVT.

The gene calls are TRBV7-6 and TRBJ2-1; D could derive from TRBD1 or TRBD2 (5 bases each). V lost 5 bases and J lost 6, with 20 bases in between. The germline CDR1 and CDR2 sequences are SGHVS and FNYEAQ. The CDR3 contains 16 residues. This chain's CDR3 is CASSPSIPGRFNEQFF. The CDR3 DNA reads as TGTGCCAGCAGCCCGTCGATCCCGGGACGGTTCAATGAGCAGTTCTTC.

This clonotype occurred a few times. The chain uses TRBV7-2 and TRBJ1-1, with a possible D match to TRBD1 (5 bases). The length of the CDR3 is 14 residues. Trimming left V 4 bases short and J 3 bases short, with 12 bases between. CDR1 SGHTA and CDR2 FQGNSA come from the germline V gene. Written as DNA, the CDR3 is TGTGCCAGCAGCTCCATGGGGGGGTACACTGAAGCTTTCTTT. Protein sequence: CASSSMGGYTEAFF.

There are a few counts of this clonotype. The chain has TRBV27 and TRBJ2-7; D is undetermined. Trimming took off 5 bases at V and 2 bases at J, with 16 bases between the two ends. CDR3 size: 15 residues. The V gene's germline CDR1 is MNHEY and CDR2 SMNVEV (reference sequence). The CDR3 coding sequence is TGTGCCAGCAGTCCCCGTCCCGGCCGGACCTACGAGCAGTACTTC. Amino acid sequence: CASSPRPGRTYEQYF.

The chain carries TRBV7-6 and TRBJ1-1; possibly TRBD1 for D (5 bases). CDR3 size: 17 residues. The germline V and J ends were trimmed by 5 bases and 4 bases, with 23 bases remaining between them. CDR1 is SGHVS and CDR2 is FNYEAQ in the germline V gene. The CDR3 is CASSPHPGTTLGTEAFF. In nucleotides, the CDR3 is TGTGCCAGCAGCCCTCACCCCGGGACGACCCTGGGCACTGAAGCTTTCTTT.

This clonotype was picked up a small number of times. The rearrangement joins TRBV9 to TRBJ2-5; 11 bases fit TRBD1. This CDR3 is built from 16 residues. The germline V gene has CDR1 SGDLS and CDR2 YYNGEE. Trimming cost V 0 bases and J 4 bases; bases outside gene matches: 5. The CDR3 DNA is TGTGCCAGCAGCGTAGCCGCCGGGACAGGGGGAGAGACCCAGTACTTC. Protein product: CASSVAAGTGGETQYF.

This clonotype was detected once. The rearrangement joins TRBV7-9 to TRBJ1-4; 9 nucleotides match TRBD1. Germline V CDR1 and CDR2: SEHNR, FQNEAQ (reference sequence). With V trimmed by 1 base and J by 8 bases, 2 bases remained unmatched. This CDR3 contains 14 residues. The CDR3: CASSLGTGVEKLFF. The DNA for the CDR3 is TGTGCCAGCAGCTTAGGGACAGGGGTCGAAAAACTGTTTTTT.

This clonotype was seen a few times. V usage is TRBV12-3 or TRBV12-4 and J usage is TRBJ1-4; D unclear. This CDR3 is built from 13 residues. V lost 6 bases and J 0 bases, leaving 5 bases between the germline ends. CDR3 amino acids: CASRGTTNEKLFF. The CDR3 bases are TGTGCCAGCAGAGGGACAACTAATGAAAAACTGTTTTTT.

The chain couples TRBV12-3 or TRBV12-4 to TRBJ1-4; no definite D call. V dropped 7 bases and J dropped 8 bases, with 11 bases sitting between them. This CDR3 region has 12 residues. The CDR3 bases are TGTGCCAGCACCAAGGGAGGGGAAAAACTGTTTTTT. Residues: CASTKGGEKLFF.

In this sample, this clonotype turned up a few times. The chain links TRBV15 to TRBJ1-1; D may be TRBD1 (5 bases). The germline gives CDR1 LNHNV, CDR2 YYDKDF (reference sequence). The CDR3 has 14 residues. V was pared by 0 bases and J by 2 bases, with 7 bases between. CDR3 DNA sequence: TGTGCCACCAGCAGAGATAGGGGAAACACTGAAGCTTTCTTT. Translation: CATSRDRGNTEAFF. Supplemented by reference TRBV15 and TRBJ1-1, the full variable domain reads DAMVIQNPRYQVTQFGKPVTLSCSQTLNHNVMYWYQQKSSQAPKLLFHYYDKDFNNEADTPDNFQSRRPNTSFCFLDIRSPGLGDTAMYLCATSRDRGNTEAFFGQGTRLTVV.

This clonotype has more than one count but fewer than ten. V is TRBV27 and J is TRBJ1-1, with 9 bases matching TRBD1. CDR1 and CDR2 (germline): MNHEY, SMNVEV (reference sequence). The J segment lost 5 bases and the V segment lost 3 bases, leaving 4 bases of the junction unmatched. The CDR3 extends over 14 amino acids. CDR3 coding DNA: TGTGCCAGCAGTTTGGACAGGGGACAGACTGAAGCTTTCTTT. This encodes CASSLDRGQTEAFF.

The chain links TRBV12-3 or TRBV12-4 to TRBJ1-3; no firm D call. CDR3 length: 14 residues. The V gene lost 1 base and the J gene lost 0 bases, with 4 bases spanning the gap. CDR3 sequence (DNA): TGTGCCAGCAGTTTAGATGGCTCTGGAAACACCATATATTTT. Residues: CASSLDGSGNTIYF.

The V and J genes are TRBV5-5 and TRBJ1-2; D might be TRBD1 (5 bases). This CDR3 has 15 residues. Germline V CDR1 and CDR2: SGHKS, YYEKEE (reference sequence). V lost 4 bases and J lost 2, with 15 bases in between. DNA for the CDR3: TGTGCCAGCAGCAGGTCGGCAGGGTCGAACTATGGCTACACCTTC. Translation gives CASSRSAGSNYGYTF.

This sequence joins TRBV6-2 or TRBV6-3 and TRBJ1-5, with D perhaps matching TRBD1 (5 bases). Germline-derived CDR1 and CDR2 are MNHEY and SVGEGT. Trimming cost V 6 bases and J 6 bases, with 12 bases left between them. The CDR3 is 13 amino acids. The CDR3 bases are TGTGCCAGCAGAAACCGAGGGGCTCAGCCCCAGCATTTT. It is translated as CASRNRGAQPQHF.

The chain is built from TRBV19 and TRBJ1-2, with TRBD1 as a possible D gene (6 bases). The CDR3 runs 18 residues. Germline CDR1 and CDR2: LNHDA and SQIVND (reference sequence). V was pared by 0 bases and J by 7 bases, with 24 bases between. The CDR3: CASSIDVDPGQFLGGYTF. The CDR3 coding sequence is TGTGCCAGTAGTATAGACGTCGACCCCGGACAGTTCTTAGGTGGCTACACCTTC.

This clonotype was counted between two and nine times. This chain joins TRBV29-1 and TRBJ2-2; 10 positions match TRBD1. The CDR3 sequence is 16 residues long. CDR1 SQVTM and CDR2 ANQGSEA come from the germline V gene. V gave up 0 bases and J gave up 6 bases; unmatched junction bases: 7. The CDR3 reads CSVEDRGTGVPGELFF. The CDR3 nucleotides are TGCAGCGTTGAAGATCGGGGGACAGGGGTGCCCGGGGAGCTGTTTTTT.

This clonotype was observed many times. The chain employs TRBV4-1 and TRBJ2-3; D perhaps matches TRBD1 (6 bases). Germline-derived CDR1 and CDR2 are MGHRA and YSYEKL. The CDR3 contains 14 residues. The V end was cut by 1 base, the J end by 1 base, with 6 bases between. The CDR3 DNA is TGCGCCAGCAGCCAAGGGACAGGCACAGATACGCAGTATTTT. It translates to CASSQGTGTDTQYF.

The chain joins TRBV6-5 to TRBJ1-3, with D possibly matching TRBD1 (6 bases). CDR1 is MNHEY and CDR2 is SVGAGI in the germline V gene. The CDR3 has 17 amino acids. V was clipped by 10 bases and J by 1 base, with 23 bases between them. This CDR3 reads CATRQETYTTSGNTIYF. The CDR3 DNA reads TGTGCCACCCGACAGGAGACTTATACTACTTCTGGAAACACCATATATTTT.

CDR3 bases: TGTGCCAGCAGCCGTAGAGTCGGTCACGAGCAGTACTTC. Translation: CASSRRVGHEQYF. This chain joins TRBV7-9 and TRBJ2-7; D call uncertain. This CDR3 has 13 residues. Between the trimmed V and J ends, which lost 5 bases and 5 bases, there was a span of 13 bases. Per germline, CDR1 SEHNR and CDR2 FQNEAQ (reference sequence).